This TCR beta chain came from a study of T cell clusters in autoimmune cytopenias. General study findings and limits: TRB repertoire shifts in secondary cytopenia and chronic lymphocytic leukemia mostly reflected lymphoma, not autoimmunity.

One tube held mixed TRB-A and TRB-B primer pools for touch-down PCR. TCRdb derives one entry per CDR3 protein from the multiplex PCR reads, leaving out DNA. The listing contains around 10,000 distinct CDR3 sequences. TRB amplification used around 270 ng of peripheral blood genomic DNA. As for this clonotype: As yet, its antigen is unknown.

The CDR3 runs to 16 residues. Germline V gives CDR1 MNHEY, CDR2 SVGAGI. These same data were also listed under a study on T cell repertoires in aging, cancer and after chemotherapy. In that study: The repertoire data cannot show anything about immunological memory following chemotherapy.

This TCR came from a human donor in good health. This chain links TRBV6-5 with TRBJ1-1; TCRdb returns TRBD1, unconfirmable since there is no DNA. The specimen sequenced was peripheral blood. The CDR3 sequence: CASSPNTGTANTEAFF.